This section outlines one TCR beta chain sequence together with its context. No cognate antigen has been identified for it. No base-level quality is on record; no much larger clone is a single base apart. In total, 666 healthy bone marrow donors made up the cohort. At the time of sampling, every cohort member was nominally healthy, though immune exposures that went unrecorded were likely present. The donor tested CMV seronegative, placing the donor among the 350 or so seronegative members of the cohort. Each donor provided a peripheral blood sample, and peripheral blood mononuclear cells were used for TCR beta sequencing. Genomic DNA was extracted from the blood cell samples with the Qiagen DNeasy Blood Extraction Kit. Receptors were amplified or captured by the immunoSEQ multiplex PCR assay. For the multiplex PCR, a mixture combining 60 forward primers for TCR Vbeta segments and 13 reverse primers for TCR Jbeta segments was used. Amplification of the CDR3 region of rearranged TCR beta genes was performed with a multiplex PCR assay on genomic DNA. The amplified TCR beta libraries were sequenced on the Illumina HiSeq System as 87-base-pair reads. The study's own analysis went as follows. In a later analysis, some 80 million unique TCR beta chains were counted across the approximately 640 repertoires, and around 10 million of these chains were shared by at least two donors. Raw reads were error-corrected and collapsed into unique sequences with a nearest-neighbor algorithm that merged closely related sequences to remove PCR and sequencing errors. Alignment of CDR3 sequences to IMGT reference sequences was used to assign V, D and J gene segments. For a sequence to be retained, a match of at least six nucleotides to both a V gene segment and a J gene segment was required. Rearrangements were called productive when the CDR3 lacked stop codons and stayed in frame with V and J; all others were non-productive. CDR3 was defined by IMGT convention, running from the second conserved V-encoded cysteine to the conserved J-encoded phenylalanine. Sequences without an unambiguous match to a single V gene segment were excluded from the earlier analysis of over 500 of the donors. In an earlier analysis of 450 to 750 of the donors, a V segment was called functional when productive rearrangements were above 56.7%, and segregating when the standard deviation between donors exceeded 5%. To diagnose cytomegalovirus status from the catalog of TCR beta chain sequences, a statistical classification framework was built. A later analysis assigned V and J genes by comparing TCR nucleotide sequences with IMGT/GENE-DB human TR gene sequences. The TCRdist pipeline was used in a later analysis to assign CDR3 sequences and most-parsimonious VDJ recombination scenarios. A later analysis defined each TCR beta chain by its CDR3 amino acid sequence plus V-gene family, and excluded reads lacking a unique V-gene family. As a way to deal with suspected cross-contamination and a sequencing artifact, a later analysis dropped more than 500 nucleotide sequences that were highly shared and had low generation probability. For each public chain, a later analysis derived a clonal expansion index from normalized ranks of inferred template counts within each repertoire. A later analysis computed generation probabilities with a VDJ recombination model fitted to out-of-frame rearrangements, and checked the results against IGoR. In a later analysis, TCR-TCR, TCR-HLA and TCR-CMV co-occurrence was scored with hypergeometric tests, and a repertoire-size bias correction was applied to TCR pairs. In a later analysis, false discovery rates were estimated by permuting HLA or CMV assignments 20 times. A later analysis grouped co-occurring TCRs with DBSCAN, adding TCRdist sequence similarity when clustering within HLA-allele-positive subsets. For co-occurrence clustering, repertoires with fewer than 30,000 or more than 120,000 public chains were excluded, along with 4 to 6 repertoires with anomalous nucleotide sharing. The immuneACCESS repertoire file appears here via TCRdb, limited to in-frame rearrangements. These files lack a portion of the clones; in checked studies, under half of the deficit traces to unresolved V genes, and the cause of the others is not known. V and J calls and clone size follow that table, whereas D and trimming were derived from the DNA. The sample table lists fewer than 150,000 clones, roughly four fifths of them with a count of one. 2.5% to 3.5% of the sample is taken by the ten largest.

These data come from a study of cytomegalovirus exposure and HLA in healthy donors (dated by TCRdb to between 2016 and 2019). Turning to the overall study: In an earlier analysis of several hundred of the donors, 276 Gb of sequence data and 95 million to 130 million unique TCR beta sequences from 180 million or so T cells were reported. About 300 gigabases of sequencing data and 75 million to 85 million unique TCR sequences made up an early release that covered approximately 700 HLA-typed donors. The genetic ancestry cluster associated with self-reported Caucasian donors included roughly 84% of the roughly 400 genotyped donors. The aim of the study was to test whether cataloging public T cell receptors could identify signatures of past pathogen exposure. The study used immunosequencing to profile the T cell repertoires of around 600 subjects and linked those repertoires to cytomegalovirus serostatus. Besides the first cohort of some 670 subjects, a separate validation cohort made up of over 95 different subjects was used. To predict cytomegalovirus infection status, the study combined high-throughput TCR immunosequencing, statistical association of individual TCRs with disease status, and machine learning. In a later analysis, previously published TCR beta repertoires from 666 donors were re-analyzed and high-resolution HLA genotyping was added so that TCR occurrence patterns could be studied. Rather than drawing on any new phenotypic data, the later analysis identified candidate immune exposures from TCR beta sequences and the way those sequences occurred across donors. To decide whether each TCR beta V gene segment behaved as functional or pseudogenic, an earlier analysis of some 600 of the donors relied on high-throughput TCR beta sequencing. Alongside the repertoire data, information on donor age, sex, ethnicity and CMV serostatus was compiled. A later genetic analysis took genome-wide SNP genotypes for about three fifths of the 666 donors and used that subset as a discovery cohort. All discovery cohort repertoires had been generated on a single sequencing platform. Class I and class II HLA loci were covered by the typing at four-digit resolution. Typing coverage differed by locus: A, B, C, DRB1 and DQB1 were typed in about 629-640 donors, DQA1 in 500 to 550, DPA1 in roughly 590, and DPB1 in around 490. Because of strong linkage in the cohort, a handful of DR-DQ haplotypes were treated as single units for association and clustering. On average, around 230,000 unique TCR beta nucleotide sequences were sequenced per donor among about 400 genotyped donors of the cohort, with roughly 19% of those sequences being non-productive. The paper's findings and limits, for the study overall: Assigning TCR associations to individual alleles was difficult when HLA alleles, especially DR and DQ, strongly co-occurred. A later analysis reported that several top co-occurrence clusters appeared linked to parvovirus B19, influenza, CMV and Epstein-Barr virus. Only TCR beta chains were sequenced in this cohort, and the absence of alpha or paired-chain data limited detectable features. A later genetic analysis reported fewer N-insertions in productive TCRs among donors in an Asian-associated ancestry cluster than the approximately 670-donor mean. Some 15 rarely observed V segments, including chromosome 9 orphons, were excluded from the earlier analysis of about 610 of the donors because counts were too low. In a later genetic analysis, a missense DCLRE1C variant was associated with V-gene and J-gene trimming of TCR beta chains, and the association was replicated in an independent cohort. In an earlier analysis of 587 of the donors, most TCR beta V segments were observed in productive rearrangements about 87% or about 30% of the time, broadly matching IMGT annotations. Because HLA typing was missing for some donors at each locus, association tests included only the typed subset. The classifier was reported to diagnose cytomegalovirus status with high specificity and sensitivity in both the original and validation cohorts. In vitro tests confirmed that a few of the cytomegalovirus-associated TCR beta chains recognize cytomegalovirus antigens. The sequencing pipeline was judged likely to have produced a cluster of highly shared sequence variants as a technical artifact. The only immune exposure information available for the cohort was CMV serostatus. According to a later analysis, TCR association rates differed among HLA loci, with DRB1 alleles showing the most associated TCRs and HLA-C alleles showing the fewest. The study listed 164 TCR beta chains as associated with cytomegalovirus. In a later analysis, about 17,000 TCR beta sequences were associated with specific HLA alleles at a false discovery rate of 0.05. The authors suggested that the approach could potentially be generalized to other disease states and immunological phenotypes. In a later analysis, most CMV-associated TCR beta chains were found to appear HLA-restricted, with HLA associations seemingly driven largely by CMV exposure. A later analysis found that HLA-associated TCR beta chains were more clonally expanded and had lower generation probabilities than equally common non-associated chains. The presence/absence analyses assumed that sequencing depth was roughly uniform across donors, and that assumption may not be true. A further reported finding was that TCR beta sequences accurately predicted the HLA-A and HLA-B alleles for most subjects in the first cohort. Linkage disequilibrium might explain the correlated functional status among segregating V segments, but an unknown experimental factor could not be ruled out. Most TCR sequences were observed very rarely across donors, whereas some public TCRs were present in many individuals.

Sequenced input: PBMCs. The receptor's source is a man aged 25-45 years in good health and CMV-seronegative.

CDR3 loop: CASSIQEGSLRYSNQPQHF. The DNA is TGTGCCAGTAGTATACAGGAGGGATCCCTCCGATATAGCAATCAGCCCCAGCATTTT. This sequence uses TRBV19 and TRBJ1-5; the D segment cannot be called with confidence. At the junction V is shortened by 2 bases and J by 0 bases, with 20 bases in between. Sequences LNHDA (CDR1) and SQIVND (CDR2) are obtained from the germline V gene (reference sequence). The CDR3 goes from the cysteine to the phenylalanine over 19 residues. Just CDR3 DNA is preserved here, 57 bases in frame from base 1.